This T cell receptor (beta chain) was identified in a study of blood T cells in healthy people across ages. Germline V gene sequence: CDR1 MNHEY, CDR2 SVGAGI. The length of the CDR3 is 16 residues. A word on this clonotype: One end of the junction fails to match germline, which may point to a read error.

PCR was performed a second time for roughly 7 to 12 cycles using a sample-barcoded 5' primer and a J-beta primer mix. Through a template-switch adaptor with 12 random nucleotides, each cDNA molecule received a tag. TCRdb re-derived calls from the 5' RACE reads in MiXCR, one entry per CDR3 protein. The sample lists 910,000 or so distinct CDR3 sequences; roughly 50% were seen once. What was sequenced was blood. V is TRBV6-5 and J is TRBJ2-7, with TRBD1 matching over 9 bases. The receptor was isolated from a woman aged 55-70 years in good health. For the CDR3, the DNA is TGTGCCAGCAGTTACTTGAGGGGACAGGGTACCTACGAGCGGTACTTC. Translation gives CASSYLRGQGTYERYF.